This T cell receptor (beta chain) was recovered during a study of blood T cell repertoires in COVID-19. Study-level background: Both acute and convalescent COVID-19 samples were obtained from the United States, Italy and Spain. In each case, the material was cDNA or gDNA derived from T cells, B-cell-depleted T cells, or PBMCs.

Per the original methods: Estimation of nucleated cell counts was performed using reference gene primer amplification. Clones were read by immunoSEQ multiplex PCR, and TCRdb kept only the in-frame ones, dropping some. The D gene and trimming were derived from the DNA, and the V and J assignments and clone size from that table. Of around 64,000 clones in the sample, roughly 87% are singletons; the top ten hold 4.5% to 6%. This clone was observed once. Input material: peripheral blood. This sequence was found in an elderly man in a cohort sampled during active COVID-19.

For the CDR3, the DNA is TGCGCCAGCAGCCTGGCCGCTAGCGGGGGGTACACCGGGGAGCTGTTTTTT. Protein product: CASSLAASGGYTGELFF. The chain is built from TRBV5-1 and TRBJ2-2; 11 bases fit TRBD2. Germline assignment: CDR1 SGHRS and CDR2 YFSETQ. This CDR3 contains 17 residues. Trimming took 4 bases from V and 3 from J; bases not matched to a gene: 8.